This T cell receptor beta chain was captured in a study of cytomegalovirus exposure and HLA in healthy donors. Findings and caveats of the study: An assumption of roughly uniform sequencing depth across donors underlay the presence/absence analyses. As a later analysis showed, a missense DCLRE1C variant was linked to trimming of TCR beta V- and J-genes.

PCR used 60 Vbeta primers and 13 Jbeta primers. Produced via immunoSEQ multiplex PCR; TCRdb's table is partial and in-frame only. This sample yields approximately 100,000 clones, of which around 77% are seen a single time; 9.5% to 12% belongs to the top ten. As regards this clone: The antigen is not known.

With 6 bases removed from V and 8 bases from J, the gap between germline ends came to 16 bases. This CDR3 region has 13 residues. Germline V CDR1 and CDR2: SQVTM, ANQGSEA. The sample comprised PBMCs. This receptor was taken from a man aged 40-49 years in good health and CMV-seropositive. This sequence joins TRBV29-1 and TRBJ1-4, with D perhaps TRBD1 (5 bases). The CDR3 DNA is TGCAGCGTGAGTTGGGGGGTAGAGGAAAAACTGTTTTTT. Amino acids: CSVSWGVEEKLFF.